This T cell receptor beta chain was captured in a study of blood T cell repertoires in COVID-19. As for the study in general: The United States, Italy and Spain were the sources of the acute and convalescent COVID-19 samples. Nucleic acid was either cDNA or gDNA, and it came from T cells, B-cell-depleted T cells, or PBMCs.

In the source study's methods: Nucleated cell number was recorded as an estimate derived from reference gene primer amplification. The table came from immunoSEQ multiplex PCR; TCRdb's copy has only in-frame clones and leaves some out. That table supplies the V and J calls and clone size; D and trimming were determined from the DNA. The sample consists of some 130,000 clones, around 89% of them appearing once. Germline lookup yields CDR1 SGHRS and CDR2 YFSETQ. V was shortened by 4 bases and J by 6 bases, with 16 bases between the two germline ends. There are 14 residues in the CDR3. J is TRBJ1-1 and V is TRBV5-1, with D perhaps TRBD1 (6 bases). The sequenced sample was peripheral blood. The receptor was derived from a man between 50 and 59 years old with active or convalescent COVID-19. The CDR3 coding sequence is TGCGCCAGCAGCGAGCAGGGGTATGGGTCTGAAGCTTTCTTT. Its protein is CASSEQGYGSEAFF.